Sequencing of this TCR beta chain was carried out in a study of T cells in Graves' hyperthyroidism and ophthalmopathy. This clonotype occurred many times. RNA transcripts provided the source from which TCR beta CDR3 regions were amplified. HTBI primers drove first-round RT-PCR of the TCR CDR3. MiXCR was run by TCRdb on the multiplex PCR reads, yielding one entry per CDR3 protein. The sample yields about 590,000 distinct CDR3 sequences, 13% to 15% seen once. CDR1 is MNHNS, CDR2 SASEGT, per germline. The CDR3 sequence is 15 residues long. V shed 7 bases and J shed 4 bases, with 17 bases lying between them.

Source material: blood. The chain is built from TRBV6-1 and TRBJ2-1; TRBD2 might be the D (5 bases). The receptor comes from a woman aged 18-29 years with Graves' ophthalmopathy. The CDR3 spells CASTPRETLYNEQFF. In DNA, the CDR3 is TGTGCCAGCACTCCCCGGGAAACCCTATACAATGAGCAGTTCTTC.